This T cell receptor beta chain appears in the sequencing data of a study of identical twins. General study points: Cord blood beta clonotypes present at high abundance carried fewer insertions; no such pattern appeared in memory repertoires. Excess low generation probability was seen in twin-shared out-of-frame alpha sequences.

Regarding this clonotype: Its antigen is as yet unknown.

This CDR3 region has 14 residues. After removal of 6 bases from V and 0 bases from J, the junction contained 5 bases not matched to a gene. Germline V gene lookup returns CDR1 SNHLY and CDR2 FYNNEI. TCRdb reprocessed the 5' RACE reads via MiXCR and lists one record per CDR3 protein. The table lists some 760,000 distinct CDR3 sequences, 15% to 20% of them singletons. The data were also submitted as part of a second study, on T cells expressing NK-cell markers. This second study notes: Sorted CD3+CD56+NKG2C+, CD3+CD56+NKG2C- and CD3+CD56-NKG2C+ T-cell subsets were beta-chain profiled. Researchers report these clonotypes also headed the CD3+CD56-NKG2C+ fraction in several donors.

The receptor's source is a woman aged 18-29 years in good health. Sample: PBMCs. The V call is TRBV2, the J call TRBJ2-7; the match to TRBD1 covers 7 bases. In DNA form, the CDR3 reads TGTGCCAGCAGGCGACAGGGTACCTCCTACGAGCAGTACTTC. Its protein is CASRRQGTSYEQYF.